This T cell receptor beta chain was identified during a study of beta chain features in type 1 diabetes. Study background: Comparable age, gender and cell yields were observed in patients relative to healthy donors. Study results and caveats: Within the patient group, naive, central memory and Treg TCRB repertoires appeared more similar to each other than within healthy donors. People with Type 1 diabetes carried modestly yet significantly shorter TCRB CDR3s in all four CD4+ subsets.

Germline lookup yields CDR1 ENHRY and CDR2 SYGVKD. J lost 5 bases, V lost 9 bases, and 9 bases had no gene match. There are 15 residues in the CDR3. The investigators reverse transcribed all of the isolated RNA, so they sequenced expressed TCRB transcripts. Libraries were prepared by immunoSEQ multiplex PCR; TCRdb keeps only in-frame clonotypes and omits some of them. Of around 360,000 clones in the sample, around an eighth were seen once. A CD45RO/CCR7/CD25/CD127/CD95/CD27 panel sorted naive, central memory, regulatory and stem cell-like memory CD4+ cells. Worth noting for this clone: Its target is unknown.

The V gene is TRBV10-3, the J gene TRBJ2-2; 10 bases fit TRBD1. Sequencing was carried out using naive CD4+ T cells from blood. The receptor's source is a woman under 30 with type 1 diabetes. The CDR3: CAMGTGTGATGELFF. CDR3 DNA sequence: TGTGCCATGGGGACCGGGACAGGGGCAACCGGGGAGCTGTTTTTT.